This T cell receptor beta chain appears in the sequencing data of a study of cytomegalovirus exposure and HLA in healthy donors. Findings and caveats of the study: The study dropped some indistinguishable V segments, TRBV6-2 and TRBV6-3 among them.

Looked up from germline, CDR1 is KGHSH and CDR2 is LQKENI. This CDR3 has 14 amino acids. V was shortened by 1 base and J by 4 bases, with 10 bases between the two germline ends. The PCR was carried out with 60 Vbeta primers and 13 Jbeta primers. Sequencing was performed with immunoSEQ multiplex PCR; in TCRdb, only in-frame clones are kept and a portion is missing. The sample carries 75,000 to 90,000 clones, 65% to 75% recorded once. Remarks on this clone: Its target is not known.

Material for sequencing was PBMCs. V gene TRBV18 combines with J gene TRBJ1-2, with no clear D. This clonotype originated in a young man in good health and CMV-seropositive. The CDR3 loop is CASSPQSTPYGYTF. CDR3 DNA: TGTGCCAGCTCACCACAGAGCACCCCCTATGGCTACACCTTC.